The clone carrying this TCR beta chain has a count of ten or more. Constant-region reverse primers amplified full-length variable regions, followed by semi-nested Nested Universal Primer A PCR. One entry per CDR3 protein, called by TCRdb with MiXCR from the 5' RACE reads. Among fewer than 55,000 distinct CDR3 sequences listed, more than 20% were seen once. Treg sorting used a CD4+CD25+CD127-/low gate. This sequence originates from a female donor with breast cancer. Sequencing was performed on Tregs sorted from a lymph node.

CDR3 sequence (DNA): TGTGCCAGCAGCACCCTAGCGGGAGGGCCTCGAAACATTCAGTACTTC. This translates into CASSTLAGGPRNIQYF. This sequence joins TRBV3-1 and TRBJ2-4; 12 bases line up with TRBD2. Trimming at V came to 5 bases and at J to 6 bases, leaving 8 bases not matched to a gene. This CDR3 has 16 residues. Germline V gives CDR1 LGHDT, CDR2 YNNKEL (reference sequence). Filled out from reference TRBV3-1 and TRBJ2-4, the complete variable domain reads DTAVSQTPKYLVTQMGNDKSIKCEQNLGHDTMYWYKQDSKKFLKIMFSYNNKELIINETVPNRFSPKSPDKAHLNLHINSLELGDSAVYFCASSTLAGGPRNIQYFGAGTRLSVL.